These 20 T cell receptor beta chains came from one sample sequenced in a study of T cell repertoires in ileal Crohn's disease. Repertoires were generated with immunoSEQ multiplex PCR, while TCRdb's copy carries only in-frame clones and drops some. The repertoire has about 11,000 clones, around 77% of them found once; the top ten carry around 7.2%. The time point is: neoterminal ileum biopsy at postoperative endoscopy, about 6 months after surgery. Sample: ileal tissue. The receptor source for this set is an adult with Crohn's disease.

This clone appeared a single time. V and J are TRBV2 and TRBJ2-5; 7 nucleotides agree with TRBD2. Trimming cost V 8 bases and J 3 bases; bases outside gene matches: 6. The CDR3 is made up of 13 amino acids. The V gene's germline CDR1 is SNHLY and CDR2 FYNNEI. In DNA form, the CDR3 reads TGTGCCAGCCTATGGGACTACAAAGAGACCCAGTACTTC. This sequence encodes CASLWDYKETQYF.

This clone was seen a handful of times. This rearrangement joins TRBV9 to TRBJ2-3; 13 bases line up with TRBD2. The CDR3 is made up of 16 amino acids. Germline V gene sequence: CDR1 SGDLS, CDR2 YYNGEE. J gave up 5 bases and V 4 bases, and 7 bases lay outside the gene matches. CDR3 region: CASSLILAGGRDTQYF. The DNA for the CDR3 is TGTGCCAGCAGCCTTATACTAGCGGGAGGGAGAGATACGCAGTATTTT.

The J gene is TRBJ2-1, the V gene TRBV6-6, with D perhaps TRBD1 (6 bases). Trimming left V 7 bases short and J 5 bases short, with 9 bases between. Germline V gene sequence: CDR1 MNHNY, CDR2 SVGAGI (reference sequence). The CDR3 is made up of 12 amino acids. DNA for the CDR3: TGTGCCAGCATCACAGGGCACAATGAGCAGTTCTTC. As protein: CASITGHNEQFF.

This clone was counted a few times. The same CDR3 arises from other DNA sequences in this sample as well. The chain uses TRBV9 and TRBJ2-2, with TRBD1 identical over 7 bases. CDR3 length: 13 amino acids. Germline V gene lookup returns CDR1 SGDLS and CDR2 YYNGEE. The trim removed 5 bases at V and 6 bases at J, leaving 4 bases unmatched. In DNA, the CDR3 is TGTGCCAGCAGTGATACAGGGGCCGGGGAGCTGTTTTTT. This sequence encodes CASSDTGAGELFF.

V usage is TRBV5-1 and J usage is TRBJ1-2, with D perhaps matching TRBD1 (6 bases). The germline V and J ends were trimmed by 0 bases and 4 bases, with 10 bases remaining between them. Germline-derived CDR1 and CDR2 are SGHRS and YFSETQ. This CDR3 is 14 amino acids long. In DNA, the CDR3 is TGCGCCAGCAGCTTGGAGGGGGGGATCTATGGCTACACCTTC. Translation: CASSLEGGIYGYTF.

V and J are TRBV28 and TRBJ1-2, with D possibly being TRBD1 (5 bases). Germline CDR1 reads MDHEN; CDR2 reads SYDVKM. The CDR3 runs 13 residues. V dropped 1 base and J dropped 7 bases, with 10 bases sitting between them. The CDR3 nucleotides are TGTGCCAGCAGTTTATATGGGGCAGGTGGCTACACCTTC. It specifies CASSLYGAGGYTF.

This clone was picked up one time. This chain links TRBV6-4 with TRBJ2-1; D might be TRBD1 (6 bases). The CDR3 has 12 amino acids. Deletions cut 6 bases from V and 10 bases from J, with 13 bases between. Germline V gene sequence: CDR1 MRHNA, CDR2 SNTAGT. The CDR3 DNA reads TGTGCCAGCAGGAGGACAGCCCGGGAGCAGTTCTTC. It translates to CASRRTAREQFF.

The J gene is TRBJ2-5, the V gene TRBV23-1, with 7 bases fitting TRBD2. TRBV23-1 is recorded as an ORF, its role being uncertain. J was trimmed by 9 bases and V by 2 bases; bases with no gene match: 21. The CDR3 has 18 amino acids. For the CDR3, the DNA is TGCGCCAGCAGTCAAGCCCAGGTCTCCACGAGCTTGGGGGGGGCCCAGTACTTC. Protein product: CASSQAQVSTSLGGAQYF.

This CDR3 reads CATSREPLRNSNQPQHF. The DNA for the CDR3 is TGTGCCACCAGCAGAGAGCCGCTCAGGAATAGCAATCAGCCCCAGCATTTT. The chain has TRBV15 and TRBJ1-5; D not certain. Germline values: CDR1 LNHNV, CDR2 YYDKDF (reference sequence). The CDR3 length is 17 residues. V dropped 0 bases and J dropped 0 bases, with 12 bases sitting between them.

This clone was observed a few times. The chain couples TRBV11-2 to TRBJ2-1; D is possibly TRBD2 (5 bases). CDR1 SGHAT and CDR2 FQNNGV come from the germline V gene. V was shortened by 8 bases and J by 2 bases, with 7 bases between the two germline ends. CDR3 length equals 12 residues. In DNA form, the CDR3 reads TGTGCCAGCGAAGCGGCCTACAATGAGCAGTTCTTC. Translation gives CASEAAYNEQFF.

J is TRBJ1-4 and V is TRBV9, with D perhaps TRBD1 (6 bases). V was pared by 3 bases and J by 5 bases, with 17 bases between. The CDR3 length is 16 residues. Germline CDR1 is SGDLS and CDR2 is YYNGEE. CDR3 DNA sequence: TGTGCCAGCAGCGCCCAACAGGGCGGGCAGAATGAAAAACTGTTTTTT. Translating gives CASSAQQGGQNEKLFF.

The count of this clone is one. The chain recombines TRBV5-1 with TRBJ1-5; D not resolved. V shed 4 bases and J shed 4 bases, with 15 bases lying between them. The CDR3 extends over 15 amino acids. The germline V gene has CDR1 SGHRS and CDR2 YFSETQ. Written as DNA, the CDR3 is TGCGCCAGCAGCATGGACGGGGAGGGTAATCAGCCCCAGCATTTT. Translation gives CASSMDGEGNQPQHF.

J is TRBJ1-5 and V is TRBV2; D unresolved. The CDR3 has 11 amino acids. Germline loops: CDR1 SNHLY, CDR2 FYNNEI. Trimming removed 7 bases from V and 5 bases from J, with 6 bases in between. The CDR3 DNA reads as TGTGCCAGCATCGGGGATCAGCCCCAGCATTTT. Translated: CASIGDQPQHF.

This clone was picked up a small number of times. The chain recombines TRBV9 with TRBJ2-3, with 10 bases aligning to TRBD2. The CDR3 covers 16 residues. Germline V gene data show CDR1 as SGDLS and CDR2 as YYNGEE. After removal of 4 bases from V and 2 bases from J, the junction contained 7 bases not matched to a gene. The DNA for the CDR3 is TGTGCCAGCAGCCCCCACCTAGCGGGGGCCACAGATACGCAGTATTTT. Its protein product is CASSPHLAGATDTQYF.

The chain links TRBV10-1 to TRBJ2-2; D is undetermined. The CDR3 has 15 residues. The germline V gene has CDR1 WNHNN and CDR2 SYGVQD (reference sequence). V was trimmed by 4 bases and J by 8 bases, leaving 17 bases between them. CDR3: CASSATTAVTGELFF. The CDR3 DNA reads TGCGCCAGCAGTGCAACGACCGCGGTGACGGGGGAGCTGTTTTTT.

This clone has only a few counts. The rearrangement joins TRBV4-1 to TRBJ2-7, with a tentative D call TRBD1 (5 bases). The CDR3 sequence is 14 residues long. CDR1 and CDR2 (germline): MGHRA, YSYEKL. Between the trimmed V and J ends, which lost 0 bases and 3 bases, there was a span of 9 bases. CDR3 nucleotides: TGCGCCAGCAGCCAAGATACAGGAATCTACGAGCAGTACTTC. This encodes CASSQDTGIYEQYF.

This clone occurred a few times. The chain recombines TRBV9 with TRBJ2-1; weak D call: TRBD2 (5 bases). V was trimmed by 0 bases and J by 10 bases, leaving 17 bases between them. The V gene's germline CDR1 is SGDLS and CDR2 YYNGEE. The CDR3 runs 15 residues. The DNA of the CDR3 is TGTGCCAGCAGCGTAGATGGGAGCGTGAAGAGGGAGCAGTTCTTC. Protein sequence: CASSVDGSVKREQFF.

By frequency in the sample, this clone is large. V usage is TRBV27 and J usage is TRBJ2-3; 10 nucleotides line up with TRBD1. The CDR3 contains 15 residues. CDR1 is MNHEY and CDR2 is SMNVEV in the germline V gene (reference sequence). V gave up 7 bases and J gave up 6 bases; unmatched junction bases: 10. CDR3 coding DNA: TGTGCCAGCACCCCGGGGACAGGGGCACTCGATACGCAGTATTTT. It translates to CASTPGTGALDTQYF.

This chain links TRBV18 with TRBJ1-3; D unresolved. In germline, CDR1 is KGHSH, CDR2 LQKENI. V shed 2 bases and J shed 0 bases, with 8 bases lying between them. The CDR3 spans 15 residues. In DNA form, the CDR3 reads TGTGCCAGCTCACCAGAGGTCACCTCTGGAAACACCATATATTTT. The encoded protein is CASSPEVTSGNTIYF.

The chain uses TRBV30 and TRBJ1-6; 7 bases are a match to TRBD1. The CDR3 spans 15 residues. Germline assignment: CDR1 GTSNPN and CDR2 SVGIG (reference sequence). V trimming: 3 bases; J trimming: 8 bases; junction bases outside the gene matches: 10. CDR3 in amino acids: CAWRGLDREHSPLHF. In nucleotides, the CDR3 is TGTGCCTGGAGGGGTTTAGACAGGGAGCATTCACCCCTCCACTTT.